This T cell receptor beta chain was identified in a study of blood T cells in healthy people across ages. The length of the CDR3 is 14 residues. Germline V gives CDR1 SGHAT, CDR2 FQNNGV. Points from the study as a whole: Unsorted PBMC material precluded a definitive naive versus antigen-experienced comparison.

With regard to this clonotype: As yet, its antigen is unknown. A read error may account for a junction end that differs from germline.

Per sample, extraction of total RNA gave at least 5.5 micrograms in every case. A J-beta primer mix and a sample-barcoded 5' primer were used in a second PCR of roughly 7 to 12 cycles. TCRdb fed the 5' RACE reads into MiXCR, producing one record per CDR3 protein. The profile shows some 760,000 distinct CDR3 sequences, 20% to 30% of them singletons. This same sample was also taken into another study, of T cells of mothers and their children. That study reports: Slightly higher, non-significant overlap characterized related mother-child pairs relative to unrelated pairs. No persistent microchimeric T cell clones were detected.

Sequenced material: blood. The TCR was taken from a boy aged 5-17 years in good health. The chain links TRBV11-2 to TRBJ2-3; D might be TRBD1 (6 bases). CDR3 amino acids: CASSLGGWADTQYF. In DNA, the CDR3 is TGTGCCAGTAGCTTAGGGGGTTGGGCAGATACGCAGTATTTT.